Listed below are T cell receptor beta chains from one sample, sequenced in a study of tumor-infiltrating lymphocytes in primary liver carcinoma. TCRdb analysed the multiplex PCR reads with MiXCR anew, one entry per CDR3 protein. The sample has about 120,000 distinct CDR3 sequences, 65% to 75% seen once; the top ten hold roughly 8.1%. Sequenced material: tumor-adjacent normal liver tissue. The receptors come from an older woman with primary liver carcinoma and hepatitis B virus infection. The CDR3 runs from the conserved cysteine through the conserved F or W. D genes are given only for firm matches. Clone size is given for some rows only: seen once, a few or many times, or a class if the clone is expanded.

d_call	v_call	cdr3_length	clone_size	j_call	cdr3_aa	cdr3_nt
TRBD2	TRBV11-2	17	NA	TRBJ2-5	CVSSFWASGSQEETQYF	TGTGTCAGCAGCTTCTGGGCTAGCGGGAGCCAAGAAGAGACCCAGTACTTC
TRBD2	TRBV11-2	17	NA	TRBJ2-1	CASSPFTPPTAGDEHFF	TGTGCCAGCAGCCCCTTCACCCCCCCTACCGCGGGGGATGAGCACTTCTTC
NA	TRBV11-2	15	NA	TRBJ2-1	CASSLEGGEINEQPF	TGTGCCAGTAGCTTAGAAGGGGGAGAGATCAATGAGCAGCCCTTC
NA	TRBV10-3	15	NA	TRBJ2-7	CAISGRQASGYEQYF	TGTGCCATCAGTGGGAGGCAGGCGTCCGGTTACGAGCAGTACTTC
NA	TRBV7-9	15	NA	TRBJ2-3	CASSFPGVISDTQYF	TGTGCCAGCAGCTTTCCGGGAGTAATCTCAGATACGCAGTATTTT
NA	TRBV28	11	many	TRBJ1-6	CASSFSRVLHF	TGTGCCAGCAGTTTTTCCAGGGTCCTCCACTTT
NA	TRBV6-1	16	NA	TRBJ1-1	CANSEGTGNSPAEAFF	TGTGCCAACAGTGAGGGCACAGGGAATTCTCCCGCTGAAGCTTTCTTT
TRBD2	TRBV28	19	NA	TRBJ2-7	CVSSTRQGVAGGDVYEQYF	TGTGTCAGCAGTACCCGACAGGGAGTAGCGGGGGGGGATGTCTATGAGCAGTACTTC
NA	TRBV5-6	15	many	TRBJ2-5	CASSIRGANQETQYF	TGTGCCAGCAGCATCAGGGGGGCAAACCAAGAGACCCAGTACTTC
NA	TRBV5-4	14	medium-sized	TRBJ2-1	CASSLVLAHNEQFF	TGTGCCAGCAGCTTGGTACTAGCCCACAATGAGCAGTTCTTC
NA	TRBV29-1	11	medium-sized	TRBJ2-5	CSVNQQETQYF	TGCAGCGTGAACCAGCAAGAGACCCAGTACTTC
NA	TRBV19	14	NA	TRBJ2-4	CASSMPGSQNIQYF	TGTGCCAGTAGTATGCCCGGGAGTCAAAACATTCAGTACTTC
TRBD2	TRBV6-1	16	many	TRBJ2-7	CASSYPSLAGAYEQYF	TGTGCCAGCTCCTACCCTTCACTAGCGGGAGCCTACGAGCAGTACTTC
NA	TRBV7-9	16	NA	TRBJ2-7	CASSPWDQGVDYGQYF	TGTGCCAGCAGCCCCTGGGATCAGGGAGTGGACTACGGGCAGTACTTC
TRBD1	TRBV10-3	12	NA	TRBJ1-1	CAIIEPGGEASF	TGTGCCATCATTGAGCCAGGGGGTGAAGCTTCCTTT
NA	TRBV7-9	14	NA	TRBJ1-5	CANSLMGSNQPLHF	TGTGCCAACAGCTTGATGGGGAGCAATCAGCCCCTGCATTTT
NA	TRBV11-3	16	NA	TRBJ1-1	CACSLVGEYRNTEAFF	TGTGCCTGCAGCTTAGTGGGGGAGTACCGGAACACTGAAGCTTTCTTT
NA	TRBV7-9	11	many	TRBJ1-1	CASSIGSEAFF	TGTGCCAGCAGCATCGGTAGTGAAGCTTTCTTT
NA	TRBV28	14	NA	TRBJ2-6	CASGRISGANVLTF	TGTGCCAGCGGGCGCATCTCTGGGGCCAACGTCCTGACTTTC
TRBD1	TRBV12-3/TRBV12-4	16	many	TRBJ1-6	CASSLRGRLHNSPLHF	TGTGCCAGCTCCCTCAGGGGGCGATTGCATAATTCACCCCTCCACTTT
NA	TRBV11-2	14	NA	TRBJ2-7	CASSQLSGVGEQYF	TGTGCCAGCAGCCAACTATCGGGAGTGGGCGAGCAGTACTTC
NA	TRBV5-4	15	NA	TRBJ2-1	CASSFTSLPTNEQFF	TGTGCCAGCAGCTTCACTTCGTTACCCACTAATGAGCAGTTCTTC
NA	TRBV7-8	16	many	TRBJ1-2	CASSPHGGAVNYGYTF	TGTGCCAGCAGCCCTCACGGTGGGGCAGTAAACTATGGCTACACCTTC
NA	TRBV6-5	14	NA	TRBJ2-6	CVSSWDSGAKVLTF	TGTGTCAGCAGTTGGGACTCTGGGGCCAAAGTCCTGACTTTC
NA	TRBV5-6	12	NA	TRBJ1-6	CASSLDRSLLYF	TGTGCCAGCAGCTTAGACAGGTCACTCCTCTACTTT
TRBD2	TRBV11-1	17	few	TRBJ2-1	CANSSTIAGGPINEQFF	TGTGCCAACAGCTCCACTATAGCGGGAGGGCCGATCAATGAGCAGTTCTTC
NA	TRBV28	15	few	TRBJ2-5	CASSLGGGPVKTQYF	TGTGCCAGCAGTTTAGGGGGGGGGCCTGTAAAGACCCAGTACTTC
NA	TRBV5-4	13	many	TRBJ2-3	CASSLVSTDTQYF	TGTGCCAGCAGCTTGGTTTCCACAGATACGCAGTATTTT
TRBD1	TRBV6-1	16	NA	TRBJ1-1	CASSEGTGDSPAEALF	TGTGCCAGCAGTGAGGGCACAGGGGACTCTCCCGCTGAAGCTCTCTTT
TRBD1	TRBV12-3/TRBV12-4	17	NA	TRBJ1-1	CASSPDRTGIGVTEAFF	TGTGCCAGCAGCCCCGACCGGACAGGGATCGGGGTCACTGAAGCTTTCTTT
NA	TRBV5-1	13	many	TRBJ2-1	CASSWGARDEQFF	TGCGCCAGCAGCTGGGGGGCCCGCGATGAGCAGTTCTTC
TRBD2	TRBV11-3	15	NA	TRBJ2-2	CVSSPGTSGTGGLFF	TGTGTCAGCAGTCCCGGGACTAGCGGGACCGGGGGGCTGTTTTTT
NA	TRBV4-1	14	many	TRBJ2-5	CASSQSPEEETQYF	TGCGCCAGCAGCCAGAGCCCCGAAGAAGAGACCCAGTACTTC
NA	TRBV28	13	NA	TRBJ2-5	CASNFNIRETQYF	TGTGCCAGCAATTTTAATATCCGGGAGACCCAGTACTTC
NA	TRBV5-1	13	many	TRBJ1-2	CASSTDGNYGYTF	TGCGCCAGCAGCACGGACGGTAACTATGGCTACACCTTC
TRBD2	TRBV29-1	15	NA	TRBJ2-1	CSVWTSGRSGNGQFF	TGCAGCGTTTGGACTAGCGGGAGGTCGGGGAATGGGCAGTTCTTC
NA	TRBV12-3/TRBV12-4	17	NA	TRBJ1-5	CARRPGTAYGGNQPQHF	TGTGCCAGAAGGCCCGGAACAGCATATGGTGGCAATCAGCCCCAGCATTTT